This T cell receptor (beta chain) was identified during a study of OX40 agonist ivuxolimab in advanced cancers. About the full investigation: Ivuxolimab was an agonistic, fully human IgG2 monoclonal antibody directed against OX40 (CD134), a costimulatory receptor. Intravenous ivuxolimab was administered to patients every 2 weeks at six dose levels: 0.01, 0.1, 0.3, 1.5, 3 and 10 mg/kg. Of the roughly 51 patients in dose escalation, some 20 had hepatocellular carcinoma, approximately 15 had melanoma, 9 had renal cell carcinoma and 9 had head and neck cancer. A male proportion of 75% to 85% and a mean age of about 60 years, ranging from 23 to 79, were recorded for the dose-escalation cohort. Prior anti-PD-1, anti-PD-L1 or anti-CTLA-4 therapy was permitted, and checkpoint inhibitors had been received by about two fifths of dose-escalation patients. Partial responses occurred in three dose-escalation patients, of whom one had hepatocellular carcinoma and two had cutaneous melanoma. Peripheral TCRbeta sequencing aimed to test whether ivuxolimab altered TCR sequence diversity and caused clonal T-cell expansion. The paper describes the monotherapy dose-escalation part (N of about 52 patients) of the phase I trial of ivuxolimab.

The trial excluded patients who had a history of autoimmune disease or were on systemic immunosuppression. Peripheral blood for TCR sequencing was collected from all dose cohorts at baseline, on cycle 4 day 1, and on cycle 7 day 1. Samples came from an open-label, multicenter, first-in-human phase I dose-escalation trial of ivuxolimab. The trial enrolled adults with locally advanced or metastatic head and neck squamous cell, hepatocellular, melanoma or renal cell carcinoma. Before TCR sequencing, CD4+ T cells and CD8+ T cells were sorted from peripheral blood as separate populations. Details on this clone: It has no known antigen specificity. No qualities accompany the bases; no much larger clone lies one base away.

The investigation overall reported the following: At doses of 0.1 to 3.0 mg/kg, clonal expansion of both CD4+ and CD8+ T cells in blood was seen between baseline and week 6. On average, CD8+ T cells showed more expanded clones than CD4+ T cells after ivuxolimab. Which antigens the clonally expanded peripheral T cells were specific for was not determined. In partial responders in the 0.1-3.0 mg/kg groups, normalized peripheral clonal expansion was found to be among the lowest, especially among CD8+ T cells. Low levels of normalized T-cell clonal expansion were also seen in some patients who did not respond.

To sequence the TCRbeta CDR3 region, genomic DNA was isolated from the sorted cells. The immunoSEQ Assay was used to sequence the TCRbeta CDR3 regions. Imported from immuneACCESS, the table was reduced by TCRdb to in-frame sequences with V and J called. These copies leave out some clones; in studies compared against another copy, an unresolved V gene accounts for under half, and the cause of the remainder is not known. For this sample the table gives about 15,000 clones, of which around 80% were detected only once. Of the sample, approximately 40% is held by the ten largest clones. V and J lose 5 bases and 4 bases, and a span of 12 bases separates them. The CDR3 covers 14 residues, taking in both the cysteine and the phenylalanine. Only CDR3 DNA remains: 42 bases, in frame from the first base. The germline V gene sets CDR1 to MDHEN and CDR2 to SYDVKM.

The receptor's source is an adult with an advanced solid tumor such as melanoma, head and neck, liver or kidney cancer. The sequence joins TRBV28 to TRBJ1-3, with no reliable assignment of the D segment. This sample comprised CD4+ or CD8+ T cells sorted from blood, obtained in a trial of the OX40 agonist ivuxolimab. The CDR3 amino acid sequence is: CASSALGSGNTIYF. The DNA sequence is as follows: TGTGCCAGCAGTGCCTTGGGGTCGGGAAACACCATATATTTT.